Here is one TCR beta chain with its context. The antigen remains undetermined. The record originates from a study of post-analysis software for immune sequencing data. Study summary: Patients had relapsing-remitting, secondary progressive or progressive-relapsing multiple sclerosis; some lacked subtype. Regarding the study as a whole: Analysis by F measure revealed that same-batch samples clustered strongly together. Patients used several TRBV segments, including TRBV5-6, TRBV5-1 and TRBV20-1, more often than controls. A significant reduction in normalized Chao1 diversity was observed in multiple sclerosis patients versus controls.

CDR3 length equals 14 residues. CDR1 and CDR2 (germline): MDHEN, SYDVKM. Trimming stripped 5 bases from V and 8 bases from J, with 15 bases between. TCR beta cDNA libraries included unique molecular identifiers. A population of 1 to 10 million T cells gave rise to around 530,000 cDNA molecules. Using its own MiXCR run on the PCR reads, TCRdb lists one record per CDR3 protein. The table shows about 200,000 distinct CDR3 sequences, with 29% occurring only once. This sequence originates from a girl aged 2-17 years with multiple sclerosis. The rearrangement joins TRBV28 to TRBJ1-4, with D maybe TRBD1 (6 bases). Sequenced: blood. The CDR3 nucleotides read TGTGCCAGCAGTCAATACAGGGTGGACGAAAAACTGTTTTTT. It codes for CASSQYRVDEKLFF. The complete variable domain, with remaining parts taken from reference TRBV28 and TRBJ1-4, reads DVKVTQSSRYLVKRTGEKVFLECVQDMDHENMFWYRQDPGLGLRLIYFSYDVKMKEKGDIPEGYSVSREKKERFSLILESASTNQTSMYLCASSQYRVDEKLFFGSGTQLSVL.